This T cell receptor beta chain was identified in a study of blood T cell repertoires in COVID-19. The CDR3 covers 16 residues. The V and J ends lost 4 bases and 1 base respectively, with 14 bases between them. Looked up from germline, CDR1 is SGHRS and CDR2 is YFSETQ. TCRdb's table, derived via immunoSEQ multiplex PCR, lists solely in-frame clones and lacks some. The table shows about 58,000 clones, with around nine tenths occurring only once. The sequence derives from a woman between 65 and 79 years old with active COVID-19. The chain links TRBV5-1 to TRBJ1-4, with D possibly TRBD1 on 6 matching bases. Specimen: peripheral blood. The CDR3 coding sequence is TGCGCCAGCAGCGTCACCCAAGGGGGAACTAATGAAAAACTGTTTTTT. Translation gives CASSVTQGGTNEKLFF.